This record covers a single TCR beta chain. Profiling relied on immunoSEQ multiplex PCR, and the TCRdb table lists in-frame clones only, not all of them. Of 95,000 to 120,000 clones in the sample, approximately 82% were seen once. Germline CDR1 LNHDA, CDR2 SQIVND (reference sequence). The CDR3 consists of 13 residues. Trimming took off 5 bases at V and 5 bases at J, with 13 bases between the two ends. The data are from a study of control samples from healthy donors and cancer patients. The sample consisted of blood. V usage is TRBV19 and J usage is TRBJ2-7; tentatively, D is TRBD2 (7 bases). This receptor was identified in a man younger than 35 in good health. The CDR3, as DNA: TGTGCCAGTAGTGCGGGGGCTGGCGACGAGCAGTACTTC. As protein: CASSAGAGDEQYF.